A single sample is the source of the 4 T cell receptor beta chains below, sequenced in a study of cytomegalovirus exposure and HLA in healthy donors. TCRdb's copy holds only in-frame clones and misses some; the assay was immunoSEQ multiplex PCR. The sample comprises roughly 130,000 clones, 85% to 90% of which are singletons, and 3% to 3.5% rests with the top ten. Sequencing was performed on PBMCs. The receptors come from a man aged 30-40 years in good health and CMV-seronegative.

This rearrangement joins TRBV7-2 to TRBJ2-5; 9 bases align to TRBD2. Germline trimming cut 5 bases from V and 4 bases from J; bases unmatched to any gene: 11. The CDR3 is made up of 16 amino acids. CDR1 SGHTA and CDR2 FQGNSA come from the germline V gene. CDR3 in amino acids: CASSPWRGGSRETQYF. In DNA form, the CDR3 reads TGTGCCAGCAGCCCCTGGCGGGGGGGCTCGCGAGAGACCCAGTACTTC. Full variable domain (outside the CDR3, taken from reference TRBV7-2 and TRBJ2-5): GAGVSQSPSNKVTEKGKDVELRCDPISGHTALYWYRQSLGQGLEFLIYFQGNSAPDKSGLPSDRFSAERTGGSVSTLTIQRTQQEDSAVYLCASSPWRGGSRETQYFGPGTRLLVL.

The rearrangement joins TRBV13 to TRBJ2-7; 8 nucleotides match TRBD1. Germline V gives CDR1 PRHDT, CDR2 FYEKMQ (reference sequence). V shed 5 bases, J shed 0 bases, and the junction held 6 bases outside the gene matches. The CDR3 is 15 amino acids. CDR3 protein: CASSNRDRRSYEQYF. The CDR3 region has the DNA TGTGCCAGCAGCAACCGGGACAGGCGCTCCTACGAGCAGTACTTC.

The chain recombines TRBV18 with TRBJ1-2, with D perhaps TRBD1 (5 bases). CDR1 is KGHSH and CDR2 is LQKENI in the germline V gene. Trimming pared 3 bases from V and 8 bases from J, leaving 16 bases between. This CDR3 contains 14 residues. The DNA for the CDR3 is TGTGCCAGCTCACCGGACCAGGGATACGGGGGCTACACCTTC. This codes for CASSPDQGYGGYTF.

In DNA form, the CDR3 reads TGTGCCAGCAAGTGGACAGACAACACCGGGGAGCTGTTTTTT. This gives the protein CASKWTDNTGELFF. V gene TRBV6-5 combines with J gene TRBJ2-2; TRBD1 is a possible D gene (6 bases). V was clipped by 7 bases and J by 2 bases, with 11 bases between them. Germline values: CDR1 MNHEY, CDR2 SVGAGI. The CDR3 runs to 14 residues.